These 29 T cell receptor beta chains originate from one sample sequenced in a study of T cells in localized non-small cell lung cancer. Assay used: immunoSEQ multiplex PCR; TCRdb lists only in-frame clones, some missing. Altogether roughly 25,000 clones are present, 70% to 90% being singletons, with the ten largest covering roughly 5.9%. Material: peripheral blood, obtained before any cancer treatment. The origin of the receptors is an older male donor with stage II squamous cell lung carcinoma.

This clone is a singleton in its sample. The V and J genes are TRBV7-2 and TRBJ2-3, with D possibly matching TRBD1 (7 bases). The germline V gene encodes CDR1 SGHTA and CDR2 FQGNSA. V shed 4 bases and J shed 4 bases, with 15 bases lying between them. The CDR3 has 15 amino acids. The CDR3 spells CASSSPRGVSDTQYF. The CDR3 DNA is TGTGCCAGCAGCTCCCCCAGGGGGGTATCAGATACGCAGTATTTT.

This clone was counted once. The rearrangement uses TRBV5-4 and TRBJ1-2; tentative D call: TRBD1 (6 bases). Per the germline V gene, CDR1 is SGHNT and CDR2 is YYREEE (reference sequence). The CDR3 is made up of 16 amino acids. Deletions cut 0 bases from V and 8 bases from J, with 20 bases between. Here the CDR3 reads CASSLGQEERHRGYTF. As DNA, the CDR3 is TGTGCCAGCAGCTTGGGACAGGAAGAAAGACATAGGGGCTACACCTTC.

The chain has TRBV11-2 and TRBJ2-5; D is perhaps TRBD1 or TRBD2 (5 bases each). V was pared by 5 bases and J by 4 bases, with 14 bases between. The CDR3 is 14 amino acids. The V gene's germline CDR1 is SGHAT and CDR2 FQNNGV. In DNA, the CDR3 is TGTGCCAGCAGCGCCCGGGACCCTTCAGAGACCCAGTACTTC. This encodes CASSARDPSETQYF.

The chain recombines TRBV7-3 with TRBJ2-6; 7 bases are a match to TRBD1. Germline CDR1 reads SGHTA; CDR2 reads FQGTGA. The CDR3 extends over 18 amino acids. V gave up 2 bases and J gave up 0 bases; unmatched junction bases: 7. CDR3 loop: CASSLVGTAASGANVLTF. Written as DNA, the CDR3 is TGTGCCAGCAGCTTAGTCGGGACAGCCGCCTCTGGGGCCAACGTCCTGACTTTC.

As to this clone: An end of the junction does not agree with germline; a read error may underlie this. The V gene is TRBV7-7, the J gene TRBJ1-4; no clear D. From germline, CDR1 is SSHAT and CDR2 FNYEAQ (reference sequence). The CDR3 extends over 15 amino acids. CDR3 DNA sequence: TGTGCTAGCAGCTTAGGAGGGAGTACTAATGAAAAACTGTTTTTT. Protein sequence: CASSLGGSTNEKLFF.

The chain couples TRBV18 to TRBJ2-5; D remains unclear. With 5 bases removed from V and 2 bases from J, the gap between germline ends came to 15 bases. This CDR3 is built from 15 residues. Germline V CDR1 and CDR2: KGHSH, LQKENI. CDR3 sequence (DNA): TGTGCCAGCTCAATCTCAGCTACAGCACAAGAGACCCAGTACTTC. Translated: CASSISATAQETQYF.

This clone came up a few times. The chain uses TRBV7-2 and TRBJ2-2, with TRBD2 as a possible D gene (6 bases). Germline V gives CDR1 SGHTA, CDR2 FQGNSA. This CDR3 has 12 residues. CDR3 bases: TGTGCGACCGGGGGAGGTATTTGGGAGCTGTTTTTT. Encoded protein: CATGGGIWELFF.

CDR3 residues: CASSFKPGYEQYF. The CDR3 bases are TGTGCCAGCAGTTTTAAGCCCGGATACGAGCAGTACTTC. The V gene is TRBV6-6, the J gene TRBJ2-7, with no clear D. From germline, CDR1 is MNHNY and CDR2 SVGAGI (reference sequence). The CDR3 covers 13 residues. V shed 4 bases and J shed 4 bases, with 11 bases lying between them.

The gene calls are TRBV7-2 and TRBJ1-1, with 10 positions matching TRBD1. Germline V gene lookup returns CDR1 SGHTA and CDR2 FQGNSA. The length of the CDR3 is 13 residues. The V gene end was trimmed by 5 bases and the J gene end by 12 bases; junction bases not matched to a gene: 9. The DNA for the CDR3 is TGTGCCAGCAGCCCCGACAGGGGGCCCCTAACTTTCTTT. Translated, it gives CASSPDRGPLTFF.

The chain employs TRBV6-1 and TRBJ1-2; D not resolved. Per the germline V gene, CDR1 is MNHNS and CDR2 is SASEGT. V was cut by 1 base and J by 0 bases, with 12 bases left in between. The CDR3 runs 16 residues. CDR3 sequence: CASSEVSAVANYGYTF. The CDR3 DNA reads TGTGCCAGCAGTGAAGTGTCGGCAGTCGCTAACTATGGCTACACCTTC.

This rearrangement joins TRBV25-1 to TRBJ2-7; D ambiguous. V shed 3 bases and J shed 2 bases, with 8 bases lying between them. The CDR3 covers 13 residues. Germline CDR1 reads MGHDK; CDR2 reads SYGVNS. Here the CDR3 DNA reads TGTGCCAGCAGTGAGAGTAGTCCCTACGAGCAGTACTTC. It specifies CASSESSPYEQYF.

This chain connects TRBV6-5 to TRBJ1-2; 7 nucleotides line up with TRBD1. This CDR3 comprises 15 residues. The V and J ends lost 6 bases and 4 bases, in that order; junction bases with no gene match: 11. Germline V lookup: CDR1 MNHEY, CDR2 SVGAGI. In DNA form, the CDR3 reads TGTGCCAGCAGCCCTTACAGGGGCGACACCTATGGCTACACCTTC. It specifies CASSPYRGDTYGYTF.

The rearrangement joins TRBV28 to TRBJ1-5; 9 positions agree with TRBD1. CDR1 and CDR2 (germline): MDHEN, SYDVKM. CDR3 length: 15 amino acids. With 4 bases clipped from V and 2 bases from J, the junction kept 3 bases outside the gene matches. The CDR3 DNA sequence: TGTGCCAGCAGTTCGAGGACAGGGGGCAATCAGCCCCAGCATTTT. Protein product: CASSSRTGGNQPQHF.

This clone was seen only once. The chain couples TRBV5-1 to TRBJ2-7, with D perhaps matching TRBD1 or TRBD2 (5 bases each). In germline, CDR1 is SGHRS, CDR2 YFSETQ. V gave up 0 bases and J gave up 5 bases, with 21 bases separating them. The CDR3 sequence is 17 residues long. Here the CDR3 reads CASSLGSGMGVADEQYF. As DNA, the CDR3 is TGCGCCAGCAGCTTGGGGTCGGGTATGGGGGTCGCTGACGAGCAGTACTTC. Variable domain in full (rest from reference TRBV5-1 and TRBJ2-7): KAGVTQTPRYLIKTRGQQVTLSCSPISGHRSVSWYQQTPGQGLQFLFEYFSETQRNKGNFPGRFSGRQFSNSRSEMNVSTLELGDSALYLCASSLGSGMGVADEQYFGPGTRLTVT.

This clone was seen a single time. V and J are TRBV28 and TRBJ2-3; D is unresolved. Germline CDR1 and CDR2: MDHEN and SYDVKM. CDR3 size: 15 residues. The germline V and J ends were trimmed by 2 bases and 3 bases, with 12 bases remaining between them. The CDR3 loop reads CASSLGSSPTDTQYF. The CDR3 region has the DNA TGTGCCAGCAGTTTAGGCTCGAGTCCGACAGATACGCAGTATTTT.

This chain connects TRBV10-3 to TRBJ1-1, with D unclear. The CDR3 is made up of 15 amino acids. The V and J ends lost 5 bases and 0 bases respectively, with 13 bases between them. Germline V CDR1 and CDR2: ENHRY, SYGVKD. The DNA of the CDR3 is TGTGCCATCAGTAAGCCGTACGGTTTGAACACTGAAGCTTTCTTT. Translated: CAISKPYGLNTEAFF.

The DNA for the CDR3 is TGCGCCAGCAGCCCGGCCCTGAACACTGAAGCTTTCTTT. The encoded protein is CASSPALNTEAFF. This chain uses TRBV5-1 with TRBJ1-1; no firm D call. This CDR3 is built from 13 residues. Between the trimmed V and J ends, which lost 4 bases and 0 bases, there was a span of 7 bases. Per germline, CDR1 SGHRS and CDR2 YFSETQ.

This rearrangement joins TRBV28 to TRBJ2-7; D is perhaps TRBD2 (5 bases). The germline gives CDR1 MDHEN, CDR2 SYDVKM. CDR3 length: 13 residues. V lost 6 bases and J 4 bases, leaving 13 bases between the germline ends. CDR3 sequence reads: CASSVNGIYEQYF. Here the CDR3 DNA reads TGTGCCAGCAGCGTCAACGGGATTTACGAGCAGTACTTC.

The rearrangement uses TRBV2 and TRBJ1-5, with 8 bases lining up with TRBD1. Germline CDR1 and CDR2: SNHLY and FYNNEI. The ends lost 6 bases at V and 0 bases at J; junction bases unmatched: 4. This CDR3 is built from 15 residues. Here the CDR3 DNA reads TGTGCCAGCAGCCAGGGGACAGGTAGCAATCAGCCCCAGCATTTT. This translates into CASSQGTGSNQPQHF.

The chain carries TRBV6-6 and TRBJ2-1, with TRBD1 matching 9 bases. There are 13 residues in the CDR3. Germline CDR1 is MNHNY and CDR2 is SVGAGI (reference sequence). Losses at the gene ends were 6 bases for V and 9 bases for J; bases not matched to a gene: 6. Here the CDR3 DNA reads TGTGCCAGCAGAACCTCGGACAGGGGTGAGCAGTTCTTC. It yields the protein CASRTSDRGEQFF.

The genes are TRBV6-6 and TRBJ2-1, with D perhaps TRBD1 or TRBD2 (5 bases each). V lost 6 bases to trimming and J lost 8 bases, with 14 bases between them. This CDR3 has 13 amino acids. From germline, CDR1 is MNHNY and CDR2 SVGAGI (reference sequence). The CDR3 protein is CASSQTGDHEQFF. The CDR3 bases are TGTGCCAGCAGCCAGACCGGGGACCATGAGCAGTTCTTC.

The chain joins TRBV9 to TRBJ1-6; no reliable D call. Trimming shortened V by 2 bases and J by 6 bases, and 12 bases separated the two germline ends. Per germline, CDR1 SGDLS and CDR2 YYNGEE. There are 15 residues in the CDR3. The CDR3 protein is CASSVARGANSPLHF. CDR3 bases: TGTGCCAGCAGCGTCGCCCGGGGAGCTAATTCACCCCTCCACTTT. The full variable domain, rest sourced from reference TRBV9 and TRBJ1-6, is DSGVTQTPKHLITATGQRVTLRCSPRSGDLSVYWYQQSLDQGLQFLIQYYNGEERAKGNILERFSAQQFPDLHSELNLSSLELGDSALYFCASSVARGANSPLHFGNGTRLTVT.

This clone came up a few times. The CDR3 DNA sequence: TGTGCCAGCAGCTTGTATACTTCCTTGACAGGGGCAAATTCACCCCTCCACTTT. Its translation: CASSLYTSLTGANSPLHF. The chain employs TRBV7-8 and TRBJ1-6; 8 bases map to TRBD1. The junction had 14 bases not matched to a gene; V was cut back by 3 bases and J by 7 bases. The CDR3 is 18 residues long. Germline loops: CDR1 SGHVS, CDR2 FQNEAQ.

The chain links TRBV4-1 to TRBJ1-1; TRBD1 might be the D (5 bases). V was trimmed by 0 bases and J by 5 bases, leaving 22 bases between them. The CDR3 extends over 18 amino acids. Germline loops: CDR1 MGHRA, CDR2 YSYEKL. This chain's CDR3 is CASSQEKRMVAGGTEAFF. CDR3 DNA sequence: TGCGCCAGCAGCCAAGAAAAGCGGATGGTGGCTGGGGGGACTGAAGCTTTCTTT.

This clone was seen a handful of times. The gene calls are TRBV29-1 and TRBJ2-7; 9 nucleotides line up with TRBD1. Germline V gene data show CDR1 as SQVTM and CDR2 as ANQGSEA. The CDR3 is 13 amino acids. After removal of 7 bases from V and 5 bases from J, the junction contained 9 bases not matched to a gene. CDR3 loop: CSAPRTGDHEQYF. CDR3 DNA sequence: TGCAGCGCTCCGAGGACAGGGGACCACGAGCAGTACTTC.

This chain joins TRBV19 and TRBJ2-1, with TRBD2 as a possible D gene (6 bases). The CDR3 length is 15 residues. The germline V gene encodes CDR1 LNHDA and CDR2 SQIVND (reference sequence). V lost 5 bases and J 4 bases, leaving 15 bases between the germline ends. CDR3 coding DNA: TGTGCCAGTAGTTTGACTGTAGGGACTTACAATGAGCAGTTCTTC. As protein: CASSLTVGTYNEQFF.

This rearrangement joins TRBV25-1 to TRBJ1-1; D perhaps matches TRBD1 (6 bases). The CDR3 consists of 14 residues. Trimming cost V 5 bases and J 6 bases, with 16 bases left between them. The germline V gene has CDR1 MGHDK and CDR2 SYGVNS. CDR3: CASSPASDRAEAFF. The CDR3 DNA follows: TGTGCCAGCAGTCCTGCTTCGGACAGAGCTGAAGCTTTCTTT.

V is TRBV27 and J is TRBJ2-6, with D hard to call. The V gene lost 0 bases and the J gene lost 5 bases, with 14 bases spanning the gap. Germline V gives CDR1 MNHEY, CDR2 SMNVEV (reference sequence). This CDR3 spans 17 amino acids. The CDR3: CASSLSGGPFWANVLTF. The CDR3 DNA reads as TGTGCCAGCAGTTTATCAGGCGGCCCTTTCTGGGCCAACGTCCTGACTTTC.

DNA for the CDR3: TGTGCCAGCAGCCGATCGATTCTATATGGCTACACCTTC. This gives the protein CASSRSILYGYTF. The rearrangement links TRBV13 to TRBJ1-2; D unresolved. The V and J ends lost 5 bases and 5 bases respectively, with 12 bases between them. Per the germline V gene, CDR1 is PRHDT and CDR2 is FYEKMQ (reference sequence). The CDR3 is made up of 13 amino acids. Full variable domain (missing parts from reference TRBV13 and TRBJ1-2): AAGVIQSPRHLIKEKRETATLKCYPIPRHDTVYWYQQGPGQDPQFLISFYEKMQSDKGSIPDRFSAQQFSDYHSELNMSSLELGDSALYFCASSRSILYGYTFGSGTRLTVV.